The 14 T cell receptor beta chains below were found in one sample sequenced in a study of CD8 T cells in Susac syndrome. RNA, at about 0.45 to 1 ug, was reverse transcribed with random hexamers. Each CDR3 protein is one row after TCRdb ran MiXCR on the immunoSEQ multiplex PCR reads. The top ten clones hold 0.095% to 0.1% of a sample with 130,000 or so distinct CDR3 sequences, 94% of them seen once. Material: CD4+ T cells from PBMCs. The receptors shown here come from a human donor in good health.

The V call is TRBV6-5, the J call TRBJ1-4, with a weak D call TRBD1 (6 bases). Per the germline V gene, CDR1 is MNHEY and CDR2 is SVGAGI. V was shortened by 6 bases and J by 3 bases, with 14 bases between the two germline ends. The CDR3 spans 15 residues. The chain's CDR3 is CASRPLGGPNEKLFF. The DNA for the CDR3 is TGTGCCAGCAGACCGCTTGGGGGCCCTAATGAAAAACTGTTTTTT.

The chain combines TRBV20-1 with TRBJ2-5; 9 nucleotides agree with TRBD2. With V trimmed by 3 bases and J by 6 bases, 8 bases remained unmatched. Germline V gene lookup returns CDR1 DFQATT and CDR2 SNEGSKA (reference sequence). CDR3 length: 14 amino acids. CDR3 nucleotide sequence: TGCAGTGCTAGTTCAGCGGGGGGACCTAAGACCCAGTACTTC. It is translated as CSASSAGGPKTQYF.

The chain links TRBV10-1 to TRBJ2-2, with D uncertain. V was shortened by 3 bases and J by 1 base, with 12 bases between the two germline ends. The CDR3 length is 16 residues. CDR1 WNHNN and CDR2 SYGVQD come from the germline V gene (reference sequence). The CDR3 region is CASSENGRMNTGELFF. As DNA, the CDR3 is TGCGCCAGCAGTGAAAATGGCAGGATGAACACCGGGGAGCTGTTTTTT.

J is TRBJ2-1 and V is TRBV5-1; D not resolved. V lost 2 bases to trimming and J lost 5 bases, with 11 bases between them. The CDR3 totals 14 residues. Germline-derived CDR1 and CDR2 are SGHRS and YFSETQ. CDR3 region: CASSLGVQDNEQFF. The CDR3 DNA reads TGCGCCAGCAGCTTAGGTGTCCAGGACAATGAGCAGTTCTTC. Together with reference TRBV5-1 and TRBJ2-1, the CDR3 gives the full variable domain: KAGVTQTPRYLIKTRGQQVTLSCSPISGHRSVSWYQQTPGQGLQFLFEYFSETQRNKGNFPGRFSGRQFSNSRSEMNVSTLELGDSALYLCASSLGVQDNEQFFGPGTRLTVL.

This sequence joins TRBV3-1 and TRBJ2-7; D not resolved. The CDR3 is 13 residues long. The germline gives CDR1 LGHDT, CDR2 YNNKEL (reference sequence). The ends were cut back, 1 base at V and 3 bases at J, with 7 bases in the middle. The CDR3 loop is CASSQGASYEQYF. The DNA of the CDR3 is TGTGCCAGCAGCCAAGGTGCTAGCTACGAGCAGTACTTC.

The chain links TRBV6-5 to TRBJ1-1, with D tentatively TRBD1 (6 bases). The V end was cut by 2 bases, the J end by 5 bases, with 12 bases between. CDR3 length: 14 amino acids. Germline CDR1 reads MNHEY; CDR2 reads SVGAGI. CDR3 amino acids: CASSYVRGMTEAFF. The CDR3 DNA is TGTGCCAGCAGTTACGTTAGGGGGATGACTGAAGCTTTCTTT.

This clonotype was detected only once. The J gene is TRBJ2-5, the V gene TRBV5-1; TRBD2 matches 14 bases. V lost 1 base to trimming and J lost 4 bases; unmatched junction nucleotides: 3. Germline values: CDR1 SGHRS, CDR2 YFSETQ. CDR3 length: 16 residues. The CDR3, as DNA: TGCGCCAGCAGCTTGAGCGGACTAGCGGGAGGAGAGACCCAGTACTTC. It translates to CASSLSGLAGGETQYF.

The rearrangement links TRBV9 to TRBJ2-1; 7 bases match TRBD2. The CDR3 length is 16 residues. Germline lookup yields CDR1 SGDLS and CDR2 YYNGEE. V dropped 0 bases and J dropped 5; count of bases not matched to a gene: 8. The CDR3 DNA reads TGTGCCAGCAGCGTAGACCCTCGGGAGGAAGACAATGAGCAGTTCTTC. Its protein product is CASSVDPREEDNEQFF. Full variable domain (missing parts from reference TRBV9 and TRBJ2-1): DSGVTQTPKHLITATGQRVTLRCSPRSGDLSVYWYQQSLDQGLQFLIQYYNGEERAKGNILERFSAQQFPDLHSELNLSSLELGDSALYFCASSVDPREEDNEQFFGPGTRLTVL.

The rearrangement joins TRBV7-2 to TRBJ2-1; D not certain. The V gene's germline CDR1 is SGHTA and CDR2 FQGNSA. V was clipped by 6 bases and J by 5 bases, with 17 bases between them. The CDR3 has 15 residues. The CDR3 DNA is TGTGCCAGCAGTCCCGCGGTGGAGTGGAACAATGAGCAGTTCTTC. Its translation is CASSPAVEWNNEQFF.

The chain couples TRBV15 to TRBJ2-5, with a tentative D call TRBD2 (6 bases). V shed 2 bases and J shed 1 base, with 11 bases lying between them. There are 15 residues in the CDR3. From germline, CDR1 is LNHNV and CDR2 YYDKDF (reference sequence). CDR3 nucleotides: TGTGCCACCAGCAGATCCCGGACTATCCAAGAGACCCAGTACTTC. Its translation: CATSRSRTIQETQYF.

The J gene is TRBJ2-4, the V gene TRBV7-9; D call uncertain. Germline V CDR1 and CDR2: SEHNR, FQNEAQ (reference sequence). This CDR3 contains 15 residues. Between the trimmed V and J ends, which lost 2 bases and 0 bases, there was a span of 8 bases. The DNA for the CDR3 is TGTGCCAGCAGCTTAATCCCTCTAGCCAAAAACATTCAGTACTTC. Residues: CASSLIPLAKNIQYF.

The rearrangement joins TRBV23-1 to TRBJ2-1; no clear D gene. TRBV23-1 is designated an ORF whose function remains uncertain. The CDR3 loop spans 11 amino acids. V was trimmed by 0 bases and J by 6 bases, leaving 0 bases between them. As DNA, the CDR3 is TGCGCCAGCAGTCAATCCAATGAGCAGTTCTTC. Translation: CASSQSNEQFF.

This chain joins TRBV9 and TRBJ2-7; D is perhaps TRBD1 (6 bases). Germline V CDR1 and CDR2: SGDLS, YYNGEE. Trimming removed 3 bases from V and 7 bases from J, with 14 bases in between. CDR3 length: 13 residues. The CDR3 nucleotides are TGTGCCAGCAGCGCCCGGACAGTGGGGGAGCAGTACTTC. Translating it yields CASSARTVGEQYF.

This clonotype was picked up one time. The J gene is TRBJ2-3, the V gene TRBV20-1; 8 bases align to TRBD1. J gave up 2 bases and V 7 bases, and 8 bases lay outside the gene matches. The CDR3 contains 14 residues. Germline loops: CDR1 DFQATT, CDR2 SNEGSKA (reference sequence). The CDR3 DNA follows: TGCAGTGGGATTGCAGGGGGCCCCACAGATACGCAGTATTTT. Translation: CSGIAGGPTDTQYF.